These T cell receptor beta chains were read from a single sample in a study of T cell repertoires in cytomegalovirus infection. Their antigen targets remain unknown. TCRdb ran MiXCR on the reads and lists one entry per CDR3 protein. Of approximately 770,000 distinct CDR3 sequences listed, roughly 29% are singletons. The source material was cultured CD8+ T cells from PBMCs, sampled from culture after CMV antigen stimulation. The origin of the receptors is a human donor in good health (CMV status not recorded). Some clones in this sample may be carry-over from other donors' samples. Both conserved end residues are part of each CDR3. D genes are given only for firm matches. Some rows have no size entry. The others give once, few or many, or a class for an expanded clone.

clone_size j_call v_call d_call cdr3_nt cdr3_aa
NA TRBJ2-3 TRBV7-3 NA TGTGCCAGCAGCTTACTCCCCGGGGCTAGCACAGATACGCAGTATTTT CASSLLPGASTDTQYF
NA TRBJ1-1 TRBV7-9 NA TGTGCCAGCAGCTTTGGCTTCGAAGCTTTCTTT CASSFGFEAFF
NA TRBJ1-1 TRBV27 TRBD1 TGTGCCAGCAGGGGACAGATGGACACTGAAGCTTTCTTT CASRGQMDTEAFF
NA TRBJ2-1 TRBV2 NA TGTGCCAGCAACACGGTCGGCGGATTCAATGAGCAGTTCTTC CASNTVGGFNEQFF
many TRBJ2-1 TRBV24-1 TRBD1 TGTGCCACCAGTGACCCAAGGGGACAGGGTTTCGGCAATGAGCAGTTCTTC CATSDPRGQGFGNEQFF
once TRBJ1-1 TRBV20-1 NA TGCAGTGCTAGAAGGGTGGGCCTACCATTGAACACTGAAGCTTTCTTT CSARRVGLPLNTEAFF
NA TRBJ2-1 TRBV3-1 NA TGTGCCAGCAGCCAATTGGAATACGATGAGCAGTTCTTC CASSQLEYDEQFF
many TRBJ2-1 TRBV11-2 NA TGTGCCAGCAGCTTACAGGGCTATGAGCAGTTCTTC CASSLQGYEQFF
NA TRBJ2-1 TRBV27 NA TGTGCCAGCAGATCTCCGGACAGAAATGAGCAGTTCTTC CASRSPDRNEQFF
few TRBJ1-1 TRBV29-1 NA TGCAGCGTTGTAGGGACCGGCTCTGGCACTGAAGCTTTCTTT CSVVGTGSGTEAFF
many TRBJ1-2 TRBV7-6 TRBD1 TGTGCCAGCAGCTTAACCCGTCTTGGGACAGGGGCTCACGGCTATGGCTACACCTTC CASSLTRLGTGAHGYGYTF
NA TRBJ1-1 TRBV27 NA TGTGCCAGCAGTTTATTCGCCAGGTCAATCATGAACACTGAAGCTTTCTTT CASSLFARSIMNTEAFF
NA TRBJ2-5 TRBV12-3/TRBV12-4 TRBD2 TGTGCCAGCAGTCCCCCCAGCGGGGGTGGAGAGACCCAGTACTTC CASSPPSGGGETQYF
few TRBJ2-2 TRBV19 TRBD1 TGTGCCAGTTTCGCAGGGGGCTGGGGCACCGGGGAGCTGTTTTTT CASFAGGWGTGELFF